Only a few counts were recorded for the clone carrying this T cell receptor (beta chain). The data originate from a study of shared clonotypes between healthy human individuals. Method: immunoSEQ multiplex PCR; TCRdb's copy keeps in-frame clones and lacks some. Of about 2.3 million clones in the sample, about 90% were seen once. Deletions cut 6 bases from V and 1 base from J, with 9 bases between. The CDR3 contains 12 residues. The germline CDR1 and CDR2 sequences are SQVTM and ANQGSEA. Material for sequencing was naive CD4+ T cells from PBMCs. Subset denoted: CD45RA+ positively selected. The chain joins TRBV29-1 to TRBJ1-1; the D is unclear. The clonotype was recovered from a man younger than 35 in good health. Some clones in this sample may be carry-over from other donors' samples. DNA for the CDR3: TGCAGCGTCTCACGGACGAACACTGAAGCTTTCTTT. Amino acid sequence: CSVSRTNTEAFF. Based on the CDR3 plus reference TRBV29-1 and TRBJ1-1, the full variable domain is SAVISQKPSRDICQRGTSLTIQCQVDSQVTMMFWYRQQPGQSLTLIATANQGSEATYESGFVIDKFPISRPNLTFSTLTVSNMSPEDSSIYLCSVSRTNTEAFFGQGTRLTVV.